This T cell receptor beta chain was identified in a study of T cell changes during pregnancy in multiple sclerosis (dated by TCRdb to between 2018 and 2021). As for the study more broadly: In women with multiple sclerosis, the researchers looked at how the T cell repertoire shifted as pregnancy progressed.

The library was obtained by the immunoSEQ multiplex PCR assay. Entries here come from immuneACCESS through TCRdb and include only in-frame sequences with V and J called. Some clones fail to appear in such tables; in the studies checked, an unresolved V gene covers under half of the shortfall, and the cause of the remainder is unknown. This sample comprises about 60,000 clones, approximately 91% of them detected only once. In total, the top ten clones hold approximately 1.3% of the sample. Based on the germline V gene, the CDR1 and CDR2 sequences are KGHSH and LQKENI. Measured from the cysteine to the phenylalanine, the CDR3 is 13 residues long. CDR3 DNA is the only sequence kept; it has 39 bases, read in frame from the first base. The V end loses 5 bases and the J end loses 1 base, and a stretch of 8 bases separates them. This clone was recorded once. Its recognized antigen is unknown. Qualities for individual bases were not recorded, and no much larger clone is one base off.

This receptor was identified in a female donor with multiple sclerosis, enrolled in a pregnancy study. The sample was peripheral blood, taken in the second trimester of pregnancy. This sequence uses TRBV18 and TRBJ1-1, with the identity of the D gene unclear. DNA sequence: TGTGCCAGCTCAGGGCACAAGAACACTGAAGCTTTCTTT. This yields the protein CASSGHKNTEAFF.